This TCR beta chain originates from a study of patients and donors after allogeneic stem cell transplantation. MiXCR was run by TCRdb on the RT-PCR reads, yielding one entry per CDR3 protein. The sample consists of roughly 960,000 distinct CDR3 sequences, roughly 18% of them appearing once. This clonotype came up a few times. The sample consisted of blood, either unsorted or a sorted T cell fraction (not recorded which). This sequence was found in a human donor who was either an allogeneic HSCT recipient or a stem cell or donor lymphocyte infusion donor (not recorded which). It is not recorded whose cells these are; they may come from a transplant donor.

CDR3: CASSFSGDRVEAFF. The CDR3 DNA reads TGTGCCAGCAGTTTCTCTGGGGACAGGGTTGAAGCTTTCTTT. The rearrangement joins TRBV27 to TRBJ1-1, with TRBD1 matching over 9 bases. Germline assignment: CDR1 MNHEY and CDR2 SMNVEV (reference sequence). The CDR3 extends over 14 amino acids. The junction had 6 bases not matched to a gene; V was cut back by 3 bases and J by 7 bases.